The entry that follows covers one TCR beta chain sequence. Its cognate antigen is unknown. This specimen comes from a study of T cell responses to AZD1222 COVID-19 vaccine. Findings and limits, study-wide: Targets within unmutated variant regions were reportedly found for nearly half of spike-specific TCRs. Only after the peak T cell response were repertoires sampled. Seropositive at baseline were only a handful of AZD1222 recipients.

Here immunoSEQ multiplex PCR was the method, and the copy in TCRdb shows in-frame clones only, minus some. There are approximately 180,000 clones in the sample; just under 95% occur only once, and about 1% lies in the top ten. V dropped 2 bases and J dropped 0 bases, with 10 bases sitting between them. The CDR3 is made up of 15 amino acids. Germline values: CDR1 SGHAT, CDR2 FQNNGV. The chain employs TRBV11-2 and TRBJ1-1; TRBD1 is a possible D gene (5 bases). The sample consisted of peripheral blood, taken 28 days after the second dose of the MenACWY control vaccine. The clonotype was recovered from an adult who received the MenACWY meningococcal vaccine as a control. CDR3 sequence reads: CASSLNRGMNTEAFF. The CDR3 region has the DNA TGTGCCAGCAGCTTAAACCGGGGGATGAACACTGAAGCTTTCTTT.